The following is a T cell receptor beta chain sequence with its context. Antigen unknown. It was with unique molecular identifiers that the TCRbeta library was prepared. Each CDR3 protein gets one entry after TCRdb re-called the PCR reads with MiXCR. The profile shows about a million distinct CDR3 sequences, 25% to 30% of them singletons. CDR1 is SGHTS and CDR2 is YDEGEE in the germline V gene. V gave up 4 bases and J gave up 3 bases; unmatched junction bases: 7. CDR3 length: 15 residues. The record originates from a study of T-cell reconstitution after alpha-beta-depleted transplantation in children. Study results and limitations: Reportedly, roughly two months post-transplant, alpha-beta T cells arose from several hundred expanded graft clones. Newly generated T cells supplied most T-cell counts and diversity one year post-transplant. Several patients had high TCRbeta diversity at day 60; it came from surviving recipient T cells and thymic progenitors.

The TCR originated in a boy under three years old who had a stem cell transplant for SCID, so the T cells may come from the graft donor. Here the sequenced sample was PBMCs, mostly from graft donor cells, taken 360 days after TCRalphabeta/CD19-depleted stem cell transplant. This rearrangement joins TRBV5-8 to TRBJ2-5; 9 bases are shared with TRBD1. CDR3 DNA sequence: TGTGCCAGCAGCGACTTGGGACAGGGAGAAGAGACCCAGTACTTC. Amino acids: CASSDLGQGEETQYF.